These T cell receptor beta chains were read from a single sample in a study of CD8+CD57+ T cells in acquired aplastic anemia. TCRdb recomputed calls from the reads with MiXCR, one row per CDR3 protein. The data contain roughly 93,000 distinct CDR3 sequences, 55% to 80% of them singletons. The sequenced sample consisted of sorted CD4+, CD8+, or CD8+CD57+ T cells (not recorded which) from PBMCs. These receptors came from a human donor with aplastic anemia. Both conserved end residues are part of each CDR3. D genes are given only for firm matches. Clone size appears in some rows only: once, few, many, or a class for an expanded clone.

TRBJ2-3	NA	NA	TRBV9	TGTGCCAGCAGCTTGGGTGATTCAGATACGCAGTATTTT	CASSLGDSDTQYF
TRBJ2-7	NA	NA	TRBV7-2	TGTGCCAGCAGCCCTACTAGGGCTAACACAGGGGAGCAGTACTTC	CASSPTRANTGEQYF
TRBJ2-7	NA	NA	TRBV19	TGTGCCAGTAGTATGGCTAGTTGGGGCCAGCACGAGCAGTACTTC	CASSMASWGQHEQYF
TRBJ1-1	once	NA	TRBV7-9	TGTGCCAGCAGCCCGGTTGTGGGGGGAGGTGAAGCTTTCTTT	CASSPVVGGGEAFF
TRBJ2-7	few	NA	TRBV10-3	TGTGCCATCAATGGGCAGGGGCCTTACGAGCAGTACTTC	CAINGQGPYEQYF
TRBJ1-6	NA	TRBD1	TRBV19	TGTGCCACCACAGGGGGCGCCTATAATTCACCCCTCCACTTT	CATTGGAYNSPLHF
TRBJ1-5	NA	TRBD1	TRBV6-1	TGTGCCAGCAGTTTAGCGCAAGGACAGGGAATGCCCCAGCATTTT	CASSLAQGQGMPQHF
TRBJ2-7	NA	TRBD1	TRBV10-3	TGTGCCATCAGTGAGTCCCGGGACAGGGTCCGCGAGCAGTACTTC	CAISESRDRVREQYF
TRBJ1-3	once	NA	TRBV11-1	TGTGCCAGCAGCTTAGCGGGAGGGGGCTCTGGAAACACCATATATTTT	CASSLAGGGSGNTIYF
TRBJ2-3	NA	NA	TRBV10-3	TGTGCCATCAGTGTGGGGAGCGGGACAGATACGCAGTATTTT	CAISVGSGTDTQYF
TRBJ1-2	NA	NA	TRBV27	TGTGCCAGCAGTTGGGGGGGGGGAGGTTCCTATGGCTACACCTTC	CASSWGGGGSYGYTF
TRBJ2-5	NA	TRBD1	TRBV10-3	TGTGCCATCAGTGAGTCGGACAGGCCCAAAGGAGAGACCCAGTACTTC	CAISESDRPKGETQYF
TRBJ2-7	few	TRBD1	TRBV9	TGTGCCAGCAGCGTAGGCTCAGGGGGCTACGAGCAGTACTTC	CASSVGSGGYEQYF
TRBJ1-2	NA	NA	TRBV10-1	TGCGCCAGCATCCACGGGGACTATGGCTACACCTTC	CASIHGDYGYTF
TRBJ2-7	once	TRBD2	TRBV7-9	TGTGCCAGCAGCCACCGCGGGAGGGGCCCCTACGAGCAGCACTTC	CASSHRGRGPYEQHF
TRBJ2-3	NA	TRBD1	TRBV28	TGTGCCAGCAGCAATAGAGGACAGGGTGACACAGATACGCAGTATTTT	CASSNRGQGDTDTQYF
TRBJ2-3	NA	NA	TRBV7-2	TGTGCCAGCAGCGCCCTAGTTGTAGATACGCAGTATTTT	CASSALVVDTQYF
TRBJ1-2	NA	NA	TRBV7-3	TGTGCCAGCCGACCGGGAGCCTATGGCTACACCTTC	CASRPGAYGYTF
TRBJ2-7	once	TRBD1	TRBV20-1	TGCAGTGCTAGAGATTTACGGCAGGGGGCGTTCTACGAGCAGTACTTC	CSARDLRQGAFYEQYF
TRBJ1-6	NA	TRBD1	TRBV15	TGTGCCACAAACGGACAGGGGGCGGAGGGACAAGGTTCACCCCTCCACTTT	CATNGQGAEGQGSPLHF
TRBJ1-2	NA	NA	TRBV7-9	TGTGCCAGCAGCTTAGGACACACCCGGGGCTACACCTTC	CASSLGHTRGYTF
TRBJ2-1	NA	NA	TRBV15	TGTGCCACCAGCAGAGTGGAGGCCTTCGCCTACAATGAGCAGTTCTTC	CATSRVEAFAYNEQFF
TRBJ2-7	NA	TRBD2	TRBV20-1	TGCAGTGCTAGTAGTAGCGGGGGTTACGAGCAGTACTTC	CSASSSGGYEQYF
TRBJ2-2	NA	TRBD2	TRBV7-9	TGTGCCAGCAGCCAGGGACTAGCGGGCCACACCGGGGAGCTGTTTTTT	CASSQGLAGHTGELFF
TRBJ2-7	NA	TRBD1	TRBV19	TGTGCCAGTAGCTGGGGACAGGGAAGCTCCTACGAGCAGTACTTC	CASSWGQGSSYEQYF
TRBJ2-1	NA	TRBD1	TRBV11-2	TGTGCCAGCAGCTTAGACCCGACAGGGGGTCATGAGCAGTTCTTC	CASSLDPTGGHEQFF